This T cell receptor beta chain emerged from a study of blood T cell repertoires in COVID-19. Method: immunoSEQ multiplex PCR; TCRdb's copy keeps in-frame clones and lacks some. The repertoire consists of 200,000 or so clones, with roughly 79% occurring once and the leading ten covering around 16%. V lost 4 bases, J lost 10 bases, and 25 bases lay in between. The CDR3 contains 16 residues. Germline lookup yields CDR1 LNHDA and CDR2 SQIVND (reference sequence). The genes are TRBV19 and TRBJ1-1; D might be TRBD1 (6 bases). This clonotype was obtained from a man aged 55 to 70 with active or convalescent COVID-19. The sequencing input was peripheral blood. In DNA, the CDR3 is TGTGCCAGTAGTAATCGTCCGACAGGTGGTTTATTGCGAGCTTTCTTT. Amino acid sequence: CASSNRPTGGLLRAFF.